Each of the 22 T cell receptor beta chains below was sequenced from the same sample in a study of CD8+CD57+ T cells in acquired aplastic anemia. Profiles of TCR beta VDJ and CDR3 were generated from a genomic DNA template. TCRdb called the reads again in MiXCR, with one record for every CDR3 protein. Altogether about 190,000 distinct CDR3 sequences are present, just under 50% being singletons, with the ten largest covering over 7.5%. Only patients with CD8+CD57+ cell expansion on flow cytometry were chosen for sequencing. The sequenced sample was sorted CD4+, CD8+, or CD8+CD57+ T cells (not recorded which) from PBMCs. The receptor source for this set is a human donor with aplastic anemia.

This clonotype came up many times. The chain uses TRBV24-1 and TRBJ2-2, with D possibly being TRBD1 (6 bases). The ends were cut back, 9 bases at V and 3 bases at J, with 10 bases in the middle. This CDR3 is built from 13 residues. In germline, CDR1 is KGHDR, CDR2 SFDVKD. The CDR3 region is CATFNRDTGELFF. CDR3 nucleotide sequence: TGTGCCACCTTCAACAGGGACACCGGGGAGCTGTTTTTT.

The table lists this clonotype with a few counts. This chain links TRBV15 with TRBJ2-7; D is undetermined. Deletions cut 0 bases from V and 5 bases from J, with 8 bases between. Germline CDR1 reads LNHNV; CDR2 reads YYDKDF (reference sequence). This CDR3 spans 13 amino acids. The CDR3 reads CATSRDVGDEQYF. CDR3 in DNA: TGTGCCACCAGCAGAGATGTAGGCGACGAGCAGTACTTC.

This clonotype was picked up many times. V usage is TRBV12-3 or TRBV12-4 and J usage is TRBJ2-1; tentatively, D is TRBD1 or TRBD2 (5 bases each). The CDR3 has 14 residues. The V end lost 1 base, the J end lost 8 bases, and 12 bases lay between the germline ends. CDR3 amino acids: CASSLGWGFHEQFF. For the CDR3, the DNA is TGTGCCAGCAGTTTAGGATGGGGGTTCCATGAGCAGTTCTTC.

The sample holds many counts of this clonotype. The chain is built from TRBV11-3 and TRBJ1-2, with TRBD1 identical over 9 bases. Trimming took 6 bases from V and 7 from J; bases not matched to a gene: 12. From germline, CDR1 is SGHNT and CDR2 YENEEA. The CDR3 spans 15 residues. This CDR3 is CASRGTGGLYSGYTF. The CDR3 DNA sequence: TGTGCCAGCAGGGGAACAGGGGGCCTCTATTCTGGCTACACCTTC. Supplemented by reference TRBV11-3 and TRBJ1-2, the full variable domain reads EAGVVQSPRYKIIEKKQPVAFWCNPISGHNTLYWYLQNLGQGPELLIRYENEEAVDDSQLPKDRFSAERLKGVDSTLKIQPAELGDSAVYLCASRGTGGLYSGYTFGSGTRLTVV.

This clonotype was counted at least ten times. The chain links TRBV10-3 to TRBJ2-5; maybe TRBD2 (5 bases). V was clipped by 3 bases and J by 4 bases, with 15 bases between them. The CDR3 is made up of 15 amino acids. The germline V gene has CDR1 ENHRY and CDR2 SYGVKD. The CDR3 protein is CAISEGPSGRETQYF. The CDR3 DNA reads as TGTGCCATCAGTGAAGGGCCAAGCGGACGAGAGACCCAGTACTTC.

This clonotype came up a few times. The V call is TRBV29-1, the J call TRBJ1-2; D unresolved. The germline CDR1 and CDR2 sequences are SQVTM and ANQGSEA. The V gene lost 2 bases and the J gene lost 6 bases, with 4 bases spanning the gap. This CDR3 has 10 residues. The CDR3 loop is CSVETDGYTF. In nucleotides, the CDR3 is TGCAGCGTTGAAACGGATGGCTACACCTTC. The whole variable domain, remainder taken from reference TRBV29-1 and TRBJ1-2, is SAVISQKPSRDICQRGTSLTIQCQVDSQVTMMFWYRQQPGQSLTLIATANQGSEATYESGFVIDKFPISRPNLTFSTLTVSNMSPEDSSIYLCSVETDGYTFGSGTRLTVV.

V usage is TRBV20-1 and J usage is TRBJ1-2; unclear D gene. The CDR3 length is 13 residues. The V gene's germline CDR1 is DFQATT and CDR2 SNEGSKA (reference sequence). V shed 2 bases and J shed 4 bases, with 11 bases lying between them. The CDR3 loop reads CSARNTWPYGYTF. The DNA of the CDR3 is TGCAGTGCTAGAAACACCTGGCCCTATGGCTACACCTTC.

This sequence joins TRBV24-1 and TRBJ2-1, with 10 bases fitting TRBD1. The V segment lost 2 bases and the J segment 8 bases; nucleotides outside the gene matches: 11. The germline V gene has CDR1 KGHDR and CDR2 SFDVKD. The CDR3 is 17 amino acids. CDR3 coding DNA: TGTGCCACCAGTGATTCACAAACGGGACAGGGGTGGGATGAGCAGTTCTTC. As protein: CATSDSQTGQGWDEQFF.

The CDR3 loop is CASSLAGAEQYF. Written as DNA, the CDR3 is TGTGCCAGCAGCTTGGCAGGGGCCGAGCAGTACTTC. The gene calls are TRBV7-9 and TRBJ2-7; tentative D call: TRBD1 (6 bases). Germline-derived CDR1 and CDR2 are SEHNR and FQNEAQ (reference sequence). The V gene lost 3 bases and the J gene lost 6 bases, with 9 bases spanning the gap. CDR3 length: 12 residues.

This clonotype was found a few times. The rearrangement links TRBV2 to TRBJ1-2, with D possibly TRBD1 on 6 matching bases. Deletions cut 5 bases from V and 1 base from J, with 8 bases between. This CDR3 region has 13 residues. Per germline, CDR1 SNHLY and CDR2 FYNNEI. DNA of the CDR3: TGTGCCAGCAGTAAGGACAGTAACTATGGCTACACCTTC. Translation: CASSKDSNYGYTF.

As DNA, the CDR3 is TGTGCCAGCAGCTTGCTGGGGCACTACGAGCAGTACTTC. It translates to CASSLLGHYEQYF. The chain couples TRBV7-8 to TRBJ2-7, with D maybe TRBD1 (5 bases). The V gene lost 3 bases and the J gene lost 3 bases, with 9 bases spanning the gap. CDR3 length: 13 amino acids. Germline values: CDR1 SGHVS, CDR2 FQNEAQ. Full variable domain (rest looked up from reference TRBV7-8 and TRBJ2-7): GAGVSQSPRYKVAKRGQDVALRCDPISGHVSLFWYQQALGQGPEFLTYFQNEAQLDKSGLPSDRFFAERPEGSVSTLKIQRTQQEDSAVYLCASSLLGHYEQYFGPGTRLTVT.

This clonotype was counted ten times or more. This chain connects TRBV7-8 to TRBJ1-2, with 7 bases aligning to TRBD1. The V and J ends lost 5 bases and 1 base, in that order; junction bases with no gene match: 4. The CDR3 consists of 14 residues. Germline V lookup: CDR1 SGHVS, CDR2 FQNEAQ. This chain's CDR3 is CASSPGQSNYGYTF. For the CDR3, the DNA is TGTGCCAGCAGCCCGGGACAGAGTAACTATGGCTACACCTTC. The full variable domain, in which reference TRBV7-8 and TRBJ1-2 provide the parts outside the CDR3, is GAGVSQSPRYKVAKRGQDVALRCDPISGHVSLFWYQQALGQGPEFLTYFQNEAQLDKSGLPSDRFFAERPEGSVSTLKIQRTQQEDSAVYLCASSPGQSNYGYTFGSGTRLTVV.

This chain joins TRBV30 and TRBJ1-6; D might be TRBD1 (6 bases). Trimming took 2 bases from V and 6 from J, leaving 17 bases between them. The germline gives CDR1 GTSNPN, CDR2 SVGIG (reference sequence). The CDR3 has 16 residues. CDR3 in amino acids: CAWSSRTVPSNSPLHF. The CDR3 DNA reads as TGTGCCTGGAGTTCTCGGACAGTCCCTTCTAATTCACCCCTCCACTTT.

The CDR3 reads CASSQSGQGARNSPLHF. The CDR3, as DNA: TGCGCCAGCAGCCAATCCGGACAGGGGGCACGGAATTCACCCCTCCACTTT. The chain recombines TRBV10-1 with TRBJ1-6; 11 bases line up with TRBD1. The CDR3 covers 17 residues. Germline CDR1 reads WNHNN; CDR2 reads SYGVQD (reference sequence). Trimming cost V 6 bases and J 7 bases; bases outside gene matches: 11.

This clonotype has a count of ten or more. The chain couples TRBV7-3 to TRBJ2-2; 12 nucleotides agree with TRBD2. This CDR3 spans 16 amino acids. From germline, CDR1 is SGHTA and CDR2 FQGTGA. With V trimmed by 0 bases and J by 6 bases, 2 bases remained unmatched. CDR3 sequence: CASSLTASGRAGELFF. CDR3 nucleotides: TGTGCCAGCAGCTTAACGGCTAGCGGGAGGGCCGGGGAGCTGTTTTTT.

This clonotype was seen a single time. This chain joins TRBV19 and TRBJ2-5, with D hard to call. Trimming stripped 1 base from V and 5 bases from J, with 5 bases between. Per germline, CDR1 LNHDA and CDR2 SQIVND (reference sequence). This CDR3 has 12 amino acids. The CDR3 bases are TGTGCCAGTAGTATAGCTCGGGAGACCCAGTACTTC. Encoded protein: CASSIARETQYF.

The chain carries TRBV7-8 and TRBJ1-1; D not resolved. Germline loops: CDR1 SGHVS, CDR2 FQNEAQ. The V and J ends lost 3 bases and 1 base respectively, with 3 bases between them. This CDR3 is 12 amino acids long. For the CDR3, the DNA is TGTGCCAGCAGCTTCGGGAACACTGAAGCTTTCTTT. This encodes CASSFGNTEAFF. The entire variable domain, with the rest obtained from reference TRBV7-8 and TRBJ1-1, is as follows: GAGVSQSPRYKVAKRGQDVALRCDPISGHVSLFWYQQALGQGPEFLTYFQNEAQLDKSGLPSDRFFAERPEGSVSTLKIQRTQQEDSAVYLCASSFGNTEAFFGQGTRLTVV.

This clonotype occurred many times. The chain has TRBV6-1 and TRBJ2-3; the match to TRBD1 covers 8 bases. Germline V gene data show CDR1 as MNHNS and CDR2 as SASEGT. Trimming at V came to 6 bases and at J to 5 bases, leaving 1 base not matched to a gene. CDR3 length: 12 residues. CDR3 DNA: TGTGCCAGCAGGGACAGGGAAGATACGCAGTATTTT. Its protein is CASRDREDTQYF.

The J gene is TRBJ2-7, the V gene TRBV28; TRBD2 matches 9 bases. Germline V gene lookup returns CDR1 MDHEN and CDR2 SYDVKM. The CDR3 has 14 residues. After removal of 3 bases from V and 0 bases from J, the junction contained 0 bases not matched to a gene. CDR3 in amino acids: CASSLRGGSYEQYF. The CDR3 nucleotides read TGTGCCAGCAGTTTGCGGGGGGGCTCCTACGAGCAGTACTTC.

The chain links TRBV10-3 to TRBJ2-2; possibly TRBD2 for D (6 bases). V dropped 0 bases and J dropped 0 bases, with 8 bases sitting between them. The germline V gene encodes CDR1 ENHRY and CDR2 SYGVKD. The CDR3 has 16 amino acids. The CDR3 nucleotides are TGTGCCATCAGTGAGTCTGCGGGACCGAACACCGGGGAGCTGTTTTTT. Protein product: CAISESAGPNTGELFF.

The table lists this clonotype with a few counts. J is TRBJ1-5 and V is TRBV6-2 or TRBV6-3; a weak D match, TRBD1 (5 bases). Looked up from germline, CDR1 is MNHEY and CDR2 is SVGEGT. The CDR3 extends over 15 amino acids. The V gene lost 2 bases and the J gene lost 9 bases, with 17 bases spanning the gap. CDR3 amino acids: CASSYNIPLGGPQHF. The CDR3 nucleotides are TGTGCCAGCAGTTACAACATACCTCTCGGGGGGCCCCAGCATTTT.

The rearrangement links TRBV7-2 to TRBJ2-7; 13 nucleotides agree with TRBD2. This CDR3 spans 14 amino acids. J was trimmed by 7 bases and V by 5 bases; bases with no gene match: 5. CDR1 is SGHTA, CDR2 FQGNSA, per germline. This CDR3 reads CASSQLAGGQEQYF. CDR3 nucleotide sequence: TGTGCCAGCAGCCAACTAGCGGGGGGGCAGGAGCAGTACTTC.